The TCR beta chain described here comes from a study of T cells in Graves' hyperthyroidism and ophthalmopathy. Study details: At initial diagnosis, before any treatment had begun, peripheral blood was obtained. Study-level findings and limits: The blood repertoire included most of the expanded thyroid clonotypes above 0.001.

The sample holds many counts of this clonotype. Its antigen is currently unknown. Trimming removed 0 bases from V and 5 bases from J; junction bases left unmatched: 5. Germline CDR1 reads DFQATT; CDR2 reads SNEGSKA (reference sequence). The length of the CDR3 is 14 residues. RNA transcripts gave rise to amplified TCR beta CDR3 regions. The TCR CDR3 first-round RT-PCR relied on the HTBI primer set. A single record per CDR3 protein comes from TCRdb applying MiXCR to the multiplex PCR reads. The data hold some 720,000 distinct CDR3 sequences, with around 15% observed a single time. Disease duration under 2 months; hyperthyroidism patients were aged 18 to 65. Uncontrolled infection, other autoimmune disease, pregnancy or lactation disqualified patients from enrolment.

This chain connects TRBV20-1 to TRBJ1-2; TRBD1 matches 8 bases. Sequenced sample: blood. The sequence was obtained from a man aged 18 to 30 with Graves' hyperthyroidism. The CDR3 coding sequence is TGCAGTGCTAGAGATTGGGGACAGGAGTATGGCTACACCTTC. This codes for CSARDWGQEYGYTF.